The clone carrying this T cell receptor (beta chain) has more than one count but fewer than ten. A much larger clone sits a single nucleotide away, making a read error possible. These data come from a study of tumor and adjacent non-tumor tissue in lung cancer. Across the whole study: Aged about 30 to 76 years, patients included fewer than 11 men and a handful of women with stage I to III disease.

RNA was extracted from bulk tissue without any cell sorting. This non-tumor lung sample came from over 3 cm beyond the tumor edge. CDR3 length: 13 residues. The germline CDR1 and CDR2 sequences are MNHEY and SVGEGT. A modified ARM-PCR protocol with three rounds of nested PCR amplified TCRbeta. TCRdb independently ran MiXCR on the multiplex PCR reads; one entry per CDR3 protein. The sample yields 110,000 or so distinct CDR3 sequences, around 57% seen once. The genes are TRBV6-2 or TRBV6-3 and TRBJ1-1; D possibly corresponds to TRBD1 (6 bases). The clonotype comes from a man aged 60 to 75 with non-small cell lung cancer. The sample consisted of distant non-tumor lung tissue. CDR3 in DNA: TGTGCCAGCAGTACGCCAGGGGACACTGGAGCTTTCTTT. Translated: CASSTPGDTGAFF.